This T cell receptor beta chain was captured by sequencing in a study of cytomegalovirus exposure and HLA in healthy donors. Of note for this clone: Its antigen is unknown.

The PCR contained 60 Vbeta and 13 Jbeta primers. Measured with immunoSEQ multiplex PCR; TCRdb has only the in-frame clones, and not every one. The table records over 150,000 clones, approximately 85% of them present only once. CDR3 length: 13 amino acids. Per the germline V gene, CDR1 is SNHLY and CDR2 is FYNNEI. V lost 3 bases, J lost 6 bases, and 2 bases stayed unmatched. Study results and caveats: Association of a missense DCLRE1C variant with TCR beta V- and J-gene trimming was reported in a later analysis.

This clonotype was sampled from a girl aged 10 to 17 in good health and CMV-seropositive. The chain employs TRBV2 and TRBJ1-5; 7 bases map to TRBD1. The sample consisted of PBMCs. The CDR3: CASSETGPQPQHF. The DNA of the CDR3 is TGTGCCAGCAGTGAGACAGGGCCTCAGCCCCAGCATTTT. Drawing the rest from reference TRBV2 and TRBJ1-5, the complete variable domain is EPEVTQTPSHQVTQMGQEVILRCVPISNHLYFYWYRQILGQKVEFLVSFYNNEISEKSEIFDDQFSVERPDGSNFTLKIRSTKLEDSAMYFCASSETGPQPQHFGDGTRLSIL.